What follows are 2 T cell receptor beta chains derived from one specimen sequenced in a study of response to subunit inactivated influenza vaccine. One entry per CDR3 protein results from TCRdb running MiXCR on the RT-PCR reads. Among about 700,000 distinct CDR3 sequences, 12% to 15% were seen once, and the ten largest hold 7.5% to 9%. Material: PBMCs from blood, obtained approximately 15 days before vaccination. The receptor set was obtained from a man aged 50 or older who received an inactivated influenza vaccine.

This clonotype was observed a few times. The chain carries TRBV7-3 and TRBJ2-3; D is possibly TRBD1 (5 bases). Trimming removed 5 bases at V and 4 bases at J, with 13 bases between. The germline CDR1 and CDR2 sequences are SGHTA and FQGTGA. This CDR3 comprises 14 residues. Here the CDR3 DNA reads TGTGCCAGCAGCGATACAGGCCACTCAGATACGCAGTATTTT. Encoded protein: CASSDTGHSDTQYF.

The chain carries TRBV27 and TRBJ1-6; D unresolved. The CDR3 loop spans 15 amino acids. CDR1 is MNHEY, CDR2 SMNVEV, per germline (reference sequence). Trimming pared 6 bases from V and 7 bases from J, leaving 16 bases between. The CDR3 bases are TGTGCCAGCAGCGCTTTTTGGGAGAGGAATTCACCCCTCCACTTT. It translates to CASSAFWERNSPLHF.